These T cell receptor beta chains were read from a single sample in a study of OX40 agonist ivuxolimab in advanced cancers. Clones were sequenced by immunoSEQ multiplex PCR, and TCRdb holds only the in-frame ones, with some missing. The data show tens of thousands of clones, roughly 81% seen once. The specimen was CD4+ or CD8+ T cells sorted from blood, collected in a trial of the OX40 agonist ivuxolimab. The receptor set was obtained from an adult with an advanced solid tumor such as melanoma, head and neck, liver or kidney cancer. CDR3s include the opening cysteine and the closing phenylalanine or tryptophan. D genes are given only for firm matches. Expanded clones get a size class; other rows say once, few or many, or leave the size out.

CDR3	DNA	size	V	D	J
CASSPWGGEYGYTF	TGTGCCAGCAGCCCCTGGGGGGGCGAATATGGCTACACCTTC	.	TRBV14	.	TRBJ1-2
CASSARQLRAPSSYNEQFF	TGTGCCAGCAGCGCCCGACAACTACGAGCGCCTAGCTCCTACAATGAGCAGTTCTTC	.	TRBV7-8	.	TRBJ2-1
CASRPSWAPENPPFNEQFF	TGTGCCAGCAGGCCTAGTTGGGCCCCTGAAAATCCACCCTTCAATGAGCAGTTCTTC	.	TRBV7-3	.	TRBJ2-1
CASSVASSETQYF	TGTGCCAGCAGCGTAGCTTCATCGGAGACCCAGTACTTC	.	TRBV9	.	TRBJ2-5
CASSYSIWNTEAFF	TGTGCCAGCAGTTACTCGATTTGGAACACTGAAGCTTTCTTT	.	TRBV6-5	.	TRBJ1-1
CASSFWEGETQYF	TGTGCCAGCAGCTTTTGGGAGGGAGAGACCCAGTACTTC	few	TRBV7-2	TRBD2	TRBJ2-5
CASSPPYALGSYEQYF	TGTGCCAGCAGCCCTCCCTACGCCCTGGGGTCCTACGAGCAGTACTTC	.	TRBV11-2	.	TRBJ2-7
CASSATFQITGELFF	TGTGCCAGCAGCGCAACCTTTCAAATCACCGGGGAGCTGTTTTTT	few	TRBV2	.	TRBJ2-2
CASSPPGTPKEQYF	TGCGCCAGCAGCCCGCCCGGGACTCCTAAGGAGCAGTACTTC	.	TRBV4-1	.	TRBJ2-7
CASSPGTSGYEQYF	TGTGCCAGCAGTCCGGGGACTAGCGGCTACGAGCAGTACTTC	.	TRBV27	TRBD2	TRBJ2-7
CAISVPGQAYEQYF	TGTGCCATCAGTGTTCCGGGACAGGCCTACGAGCAGTACTTC	.	TRBV10-3	TRBD1	TRBJ2-7
CASSYGVWYEQYF	TGTGCCAGCAGTTACGGCGTCTGGTACGAGCAGTACTTC	.	TRBV6-5	.	TRBJ2-7
CASSRTSGPFEQYF	TGTGCCAGCAGTCGGACTAGCGGCCCCTTCGAGCAGTACTTC	once	TRBV2	TRBD2	TRBJ2-7
CASSNEMNTEAFF	TGTGCCAGCAGTAATGAGATGAACACTGAAGCTTTCTTT	.	TRBV27	.	TRBJ1-1
CASSRTSGSFYEQYF	TGTGCCAGCAGCCGGACTAGCGGGAGCTTCTACGAGCAGTACTTC	.	TRBV27	TRBD2	TRBJ2-7
CASSLGTHNEQFF	TGTGCCAGCTCACTAGGGACTCACAATGAGCAGTTCTTC	.	TRBV18	.	TRBJ2-1
CASSLGGSYNEQFF	TGCGCCAGCAGTCTCGGGGGGTCCTACAATGAGCAGTTCTTC	.	TRBV4-3	TRBD2	TRBJ2-1
CASSLAGDEQYF	TGCGCCAGCAGTTTGGCGGGAGACGAGCAGTACTTC	.	TRBV10-2	TRBD2	TRBJ2-7
CASSRNAGTGVGNTIYF	TGTGCCAGCAGCCGAAATGCCGGGACAGGGGTCGGAAACACCATATATTTT	few	TRBV11-2	TRBD1	TRBJ1-3
CAIRTGDYGYTF	TGTGCCATTCGGACAGGAGACTATGGCTACACCTTC	.	TRBV27	TRBD1	TRBJ1-2
CASSYQGLNTEAFF	TGTGCCAGCAGTTATCAGGGGCTAAACACTGAAGCTTTCTTT	.	TRBV6-5	.	TRBJ1-1
CASSMLRSSGNTIYF	TGTGCCAGTAGTATGCTGCGTTCCTCTGGAAACACCATATATTTT	once	TRBV19	.	TRBJ1-3
CASSLDPLPSGTRRDEQYF	TGTGCCAGCAGCTTAGATCCCCTGCCTAGCGGGACAAGGCGGGACGAGCAGTACTTC	.	TRBV7-2	TRBD2	TRBJ2-7
CASSSLREKGRNNYEQYF	TGTGCCAGCAGCTCCCTCAGGGAAAAGGGTCGAAATAACTACGAGCAGTACTTC	.	TRBV11-2	.	TRBJ2-7
CASSIDGQGGTEAFF	TGTGCCAGTAGTATAGACGGGCAGGGAGGCACTGAAGCTTTCTTT	.	TRBV19	.	TRBJ1-1
CASSTSGYHTDTQYF	TGTGCCAGCAGTACTAGCGGGTATCACACAGATACGCAGTATTTT	.	TRBV6-1	TRBD2	TRBJ2-3
CASSRDWGNTEAFF	TGTGCCAGTAGTCGTGATTGGGGGAACACTGAAGCTTTCTTT	.	TRBV19	.	TRBJ1-1
CASSTRRDSYEQYF	TGTGCCAGCAGCACTAGACGGGACAGCTACGAGCAGTACTTC	few	TRBV7-8	TRBD1	TRBJ2-7
CASSWDPGLAGVTDTQYF	TGTGCCAGCAGTTGGGATCCGGGACTAGCGGGGGTCACAGATACGCAGTATTTT	.	TRBV28	TRBD2	TRBJ2-3
CASLRAFRAGGQFF	TGTGCCAGCCTTAGAGCTTTTAGGGCCGGGGGGCAGTTCTTC	.	TRBV5-8	.	TRBJ2-1
CASSQDWGAGYEQYF	TGCGCCAGCAGCCAAGATTGGGGCGCAGGGTACGAGCAGTACTTC	once	TRBV4-1	.	TRBJ2-7
CAISANPQGAQGQETQYF	TGTGCCATCAGTGCAAACCCACAGGGGGCCCAGGGTCAAGAGACCCAGTACTTC	.	TRBV10-3	TRBD1	TRBJ2-5
CASSLFISVRSTDTQYF	TGTGCCAGCAGCTTATTTATTTCGGTCAGAAGCACAGATACGCAGTATTTT	few	TRBV7-2	.	TRBJ2-3
CASRRLESWNEQFF	TGTGCCAGCAGGAGACTAGAAAGTTGGAATGAGCAGTTCTTC	.	TRBV6-4	.	TRBJ2-1
CASSGDRKFPEAFF	TGTGCCAGTAGCGGGGACAGGAAGTTCCCTGAAGCTTTCTTT	.	TRBV19	TRBD1	TRBJ1-1
CASSSAFTGPGELFF	TGTGCCAGCAGTTCAGCCTTCACAGGGCCCGGGGAGCTGTTTTTT	once	TRBV27	.	TRBJ2-2
CAWSEMIPGEKLFF	TGTGCCTGGAGTGAAATGATACCGGGGGAAAAACTGTTTTTT	.	TRBV30	.	TRBJ1-4
CASSDSSQNTEAFF	TGTGCCAGCAGTGACTCTTCGCAGAACACTGAAGCTTTCTTT	.	TRBV6-4	.	TRBJ1-1
CASSLEGHNSYEQYF	TGTGCCAGCAGCTTGGAGGGACATAACTCCTACGAGCAGTACTTC	.	TRBV5-5	.	TRBJ2-7
CASSSLLTGEQYF	TGTGCCAGCAGCTCACTTCTCACGGGGGAGCAGTACTTC	.	TRBV5-4	.	TRBJ2-7
CASSQWLGTGKYEQYF	TGTGCCAGCAGCCAATGGCTAGGGACAGGGAAATACGAGCAGTACTTC	.	TRBV27	TRBD1	TRBJ2-7
CASSLGTGGNTIYF	TGTGCCAGCAGCTTGGGGACAGGAGGAAACACCATATATTTT	.	TRBV7-8	TRBD1	TRBJ1-3
CASSQGGGSVSGGNEQFF	TGCGCCAGCAGCCAAGGAGGAGGTAGCGTTAGTGGGGGGAATGAGCAGTTCTTC	.	TRBV4-1	.	TRBJ2-1
CASSLGARDTQYF	TGTGCCAGCAGCTTAGGGGCGAGAGATACGCAGTATTTT	.	TRBV5-4	.	TRBJ2-3
CASRSGGFEQYF	TGTGCCAGCAGGTCAGGGGGATTCGAGCAGTACTTC	.	TRBV27	TRBD1	TRBJ2-7
CASSLQGGYEQYF	TGTGCCAGCAGTTTACAGGGGGGGTACGAGCAGTACTTC	.	TRBV6-5	.	TRBJ2-7
CASSLQQDYEQYF	TGTGCCAGCAGCTTACAGCAAGACTACGAGCAGTACTTC	.	TRBV11-3	.	TRBJ2-7
CASSPQPRATGSSEAFF	TGTGCCAGCAGCCCACAACCTCGGGCGACAGGGTCATCTGAAGCTTTCTTT	once	TRBV7-8	TRBD1	TRBJ1-1
CASSSDQNTEAFF	TGTGCCAGTAGTTCCGACCAGAACACTGAAGCTTTCTTT	few	TRBV19	.	TRBJ1-1
CASSPSGGGYTF	TGTGCCAGCAGCCCCAGCGGAGGTGGCTACACCTTC	medium-sized	TRBV7-2	.	TRBJ1-2
CASSRPGRRYEQYF	TGTGCCAGCAGTCGGCCGGGACGCCGCTACGAGCAGTACTTC	.	TRBV6-1	.	TRBJ2-7
CATSRVHRGDTGELFF	TGTGCCACCAGCAGAGTGCACAGGGGGGATACCGGGGAGCTGTTTTTT	.	TRBV15	TRBD1	TRBJ2-2
CASSRTQGVVENTIYF	TGTGCCAGCAGTCGTACCCAGGGGGTGGTGGAAAACACCATATATTTT	.	TRBV7-2	TRBD1	TRBJ1-3
CASSPRASGGDEQFF	TGTGCCAGCAGTCCGAGGGCTAGCGGGGGGGATGAGCAGTTCTTC	few	TRBV6-4	TRBD2	TRBJ2-1
CASSPETGFYGYTF	TGTGCCAGCAGCCCAGAGACAGGATTCTATGGCTACACCTTC	.	TRBV11-2	.	TRBJ1-2
CAISGQGYEQYF	TGTGCCATCAGTGGACAGGGCTACGAGCAGTACTTC	.	TRBV10-3	TRBD1	TRBJ2-7
CASNPGKGTDTQYF	TGTGCCAGCAATCCCGGGAAAGGCACAGATACGCAGTATTTT	.	TRBV2	.	TRBJ2-3
CASSLGSGTSYEQYF	TGTGCCAGCAGTTTAGGTAGCGGGACCTCCTACGAGCAGTACTTC	.	TRBV28	TRBD2	TRBJ2-7
CASSTLASGSAGELFF	TGCGCCAGCAGCACTCTGGCTAGCGGGAGCGCCGGGGAGCTGTTTTTT	.	TRBV5-1	TRBD2	TRBJ2-2
CASSAGQGSYNEQFF	TGTGCCAGCAGCGCGGGACAGGGTTCCTACAATGAGCAGTTCTTC	.	TRBV9	TRBD1	TRBJ2-1